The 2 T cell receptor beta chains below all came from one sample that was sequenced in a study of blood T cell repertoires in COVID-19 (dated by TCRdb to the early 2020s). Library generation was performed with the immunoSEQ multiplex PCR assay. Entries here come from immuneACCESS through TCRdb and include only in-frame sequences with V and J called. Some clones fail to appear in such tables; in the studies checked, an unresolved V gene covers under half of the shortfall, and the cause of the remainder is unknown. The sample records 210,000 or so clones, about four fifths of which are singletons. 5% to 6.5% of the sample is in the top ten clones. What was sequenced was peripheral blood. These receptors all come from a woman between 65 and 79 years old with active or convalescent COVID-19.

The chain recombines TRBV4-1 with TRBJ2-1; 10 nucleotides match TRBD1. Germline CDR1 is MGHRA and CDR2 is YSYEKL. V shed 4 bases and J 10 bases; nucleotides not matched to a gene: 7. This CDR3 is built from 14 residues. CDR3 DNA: TGCGCCAGCAGCCGAGCGACAGGGGGCAGGGAGCAGTTCTTC. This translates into CASSRATGGREQFF.

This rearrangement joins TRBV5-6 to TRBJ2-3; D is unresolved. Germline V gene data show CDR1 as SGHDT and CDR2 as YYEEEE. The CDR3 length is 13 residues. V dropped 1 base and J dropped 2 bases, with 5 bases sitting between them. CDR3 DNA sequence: TGTGCCAGCAGCTTGATCCTCACAGATACGCAGTATTTT. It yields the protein CASSLILTDTQYF.